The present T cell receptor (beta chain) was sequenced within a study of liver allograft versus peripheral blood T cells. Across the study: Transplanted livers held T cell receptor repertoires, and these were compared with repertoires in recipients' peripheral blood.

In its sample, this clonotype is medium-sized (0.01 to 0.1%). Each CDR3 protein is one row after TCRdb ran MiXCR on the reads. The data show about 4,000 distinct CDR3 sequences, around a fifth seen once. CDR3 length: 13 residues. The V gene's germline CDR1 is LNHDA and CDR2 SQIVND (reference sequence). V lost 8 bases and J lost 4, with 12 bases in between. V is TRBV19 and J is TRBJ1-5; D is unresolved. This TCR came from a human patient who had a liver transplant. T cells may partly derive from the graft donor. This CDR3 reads CASSWTNNQPQHF. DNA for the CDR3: TGTGCCAGTTCTTGGACGAATAATCAGCCCCAGCATTTT.